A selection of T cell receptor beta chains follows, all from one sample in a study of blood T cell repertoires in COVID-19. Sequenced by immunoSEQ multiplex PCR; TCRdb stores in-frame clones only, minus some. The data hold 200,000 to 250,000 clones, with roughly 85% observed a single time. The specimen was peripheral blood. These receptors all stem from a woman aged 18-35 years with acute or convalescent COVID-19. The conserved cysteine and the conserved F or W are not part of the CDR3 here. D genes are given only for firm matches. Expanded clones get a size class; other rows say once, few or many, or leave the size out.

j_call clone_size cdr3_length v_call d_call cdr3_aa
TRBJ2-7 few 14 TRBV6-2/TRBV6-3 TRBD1 ASSPDTGAPSREQY
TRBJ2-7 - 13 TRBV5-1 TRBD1 ASSLDRGSLDEQY
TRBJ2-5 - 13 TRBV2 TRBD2 ASSVLLAGGETQY
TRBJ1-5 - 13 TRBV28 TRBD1 ASSPQDRLNQPQH
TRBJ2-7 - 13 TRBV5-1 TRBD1 ASSWGQASRNEQY
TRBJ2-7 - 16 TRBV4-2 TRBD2 ASSRWTSGRDGYYEQY
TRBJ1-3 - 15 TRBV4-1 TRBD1 ASSQEPTGGSGNTIY
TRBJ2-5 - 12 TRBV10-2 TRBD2 ASAIAGGGETQY
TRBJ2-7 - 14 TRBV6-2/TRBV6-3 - ASSHPRRAGSYEQY
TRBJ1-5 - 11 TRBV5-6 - ASSTLGGQPQH
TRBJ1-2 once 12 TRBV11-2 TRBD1 ASSRDRNNYGYT
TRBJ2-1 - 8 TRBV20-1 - SARSNEQF
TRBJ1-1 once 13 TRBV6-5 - ATTSSRGAYTEAF
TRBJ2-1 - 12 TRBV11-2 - ASRPRDSGNEQF
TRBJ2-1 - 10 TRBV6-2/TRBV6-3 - ASSNVAVRWF
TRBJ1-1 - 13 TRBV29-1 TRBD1 SARTGVNTNTEAF
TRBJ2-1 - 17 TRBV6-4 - ASSDYIGRQTHTYNEQF
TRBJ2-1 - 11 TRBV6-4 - ASSDSDRGEQF
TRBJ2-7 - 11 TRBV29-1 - SVGRGPGYEQY
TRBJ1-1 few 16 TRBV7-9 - ASSLQWDNRGQDTEAF
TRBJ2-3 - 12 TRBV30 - AWSVRLATDTQY
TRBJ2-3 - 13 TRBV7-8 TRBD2 ASSLVAGGADTQY
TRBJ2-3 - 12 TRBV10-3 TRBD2 AIKTSGGTDTQY
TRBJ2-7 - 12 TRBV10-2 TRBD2 ASSWGGSVYEQY
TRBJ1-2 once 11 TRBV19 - ASSPGSFYGYT
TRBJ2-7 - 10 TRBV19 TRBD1 ASRDRDYEQY
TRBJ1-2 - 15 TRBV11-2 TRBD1 ASRDGTGGAWGYGYT
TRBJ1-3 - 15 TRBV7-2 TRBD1 ASSSIPGTGSGNTIY
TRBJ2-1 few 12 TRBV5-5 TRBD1 ASSWGQGAYEQF
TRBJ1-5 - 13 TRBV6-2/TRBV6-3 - ASSYGCREACPQH
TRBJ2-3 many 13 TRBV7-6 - ASSITGTSTDTQY
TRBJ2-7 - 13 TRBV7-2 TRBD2 ASSGRLAGGDEQY
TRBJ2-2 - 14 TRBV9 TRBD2 ASSGLAGQNTGELF
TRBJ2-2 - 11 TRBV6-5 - ASSYLYTGELF
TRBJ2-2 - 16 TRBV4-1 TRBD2 ASSRKETSGRPTGELF